The clone carrying this T cell receptor beta chain was seen a handful of times. Its specificity is not known. This record belongs to a study of T cell repertoires in cytomegalovirus infection. Looking at the study overall: Evidence of both CMV infection and a matching HLA type came from public TCR beta signatures.

TCRdb called the reads again in MiXCR, with one record for every CDR3 protein. The sample holds about 900,000 distinct CDR3 sequences, less than 35% seen once. Germline-derived CDR1 and CDR2 are PRHDT and FYEKMQ (reference sequence). CDR3 length: 13 residues. Trimming pared 3 bases from V and 6 bases from J, leaving 11 bases between. Study results and caveats: Of the TCR beta families, the public ones yielded a cumulative frequency that identified carriers of CMV plus the relevant HLA.

The source was cultured CD8+ T cells from PBMCs, collected from culture after CMV antigen stimulation. The clonotype originates from a human donor in good health (CMV status not recorded). Some clones in this sample may be carry-over from other donors' samples. V gene TRBV13 combines with J gene TRBJ2-5; D is perhaps TRBD1 or TRBD2 (5 bases each). The CDR3 is CASSFGGGKTQYF. In DNA form, the CDR3 reads TGTGCCAGCAGCTTCGGTGGGGGAAAGACCCAGTACTTC.